One sample yielded the 22 T cell receptor beta chains listed below, sequenced in a study of T cells in Graves' hyperthyroidism and ophthalmopathy. The investigators amplified TCR beta CDR3 regions from RNA transcripts. Using the HTBI primer set, a first-round RT-PCR was run on the TCR CDR3. TCRdb ran MiXCR on the multiplex PCR reads and lists one entry per CDR3 protein. The sample yields roughly 110,000 distinct CDR3 sequences, around a sixth seen once. The sample consisted of blood. These receptor sequences come from a woman between 45 and 65 years old with Graves' hyperthyroidism.

The sample holds many counts of this clonotype. The chain links TRBV29-1 to TRBJ2-5; 8 positions match TRBD1. The CDR3 runs to 13 residues. Trimming removed 4 bases from V and 1 base from J; junction bases left unmatched: 2. CDR1 is SQVTM, CDR2 ANQGSEA, per germline. The CDR3 DNA sequence: TGCAGCGTTGCCGGACAGGGCCAAGAGACCCAGTACTTC. It encodes CSVAGQGQETQYF.

V is TRBV3-1 and J is TRBJ2-3, with D possibly being TRBD2 (5 bases). This CDR3 is built from 15 residues. Germline CDR1 LGHDT, CDR2 YNNKEL (reference sequence). Trimming cost V 3 bases and J 4 bases, with 14 bases left between them. The CDR3 region has the DNA TGTGCCAGCAGCCAGGGTGGGGAGACGGCAGATACGCAGTATTTT. Residues: CASSQGGETADTQYF.

This clonotype was counted many times. This sequence may be a read error, since a much larger clone differs from it by one base. This chain connects TRBV11-2 to TRBJ1-1; D remains unclear. Germline V gene data show CDR1 as SGHAT and CDR2 as FQNNGV. Trimming stripped 3 bases from V and 0 bases from J, with 5 bases between. This CDR3 contains 13 residues. CDR3 in DNA: TGTGCCAGCAGCTTTGAGGTGAACACTGAAGCTTTCTTT. It translates to CASSFEVNTEAFF.

In this sample, this clonotype turned up many times. The V gene is TRBV3-1, the J gene TRBJ2-1; 9 positions agree with TRBD2. Unmatched junction bases numbered 4, after V lost 3 bases and J lost 4 bases. The germline V gene has CDR1 LGHDT and CDR2 YNNKEL (reference sequence). The CDR3 has 15 amino acids. The CDR3 protein is CASSHAAGGYNEQFF. For the CDR3, the DNA is TGTGCCAGCAGCCACGCTGCGGGAGGGTACAATGAGCAGTTCTTC.

The chain couples TRBV7-9 to TRBJ2-7; tentatively, D is TRBD1 (6 bases). Trimming removed 2 bases from V and 2 bases from J, with 16 bases in between. Per germline, CDR1 SEHNR and CDR2 FQNEAQ (reference sequence). CDR3 length: 16 amino acids. CDR3 DNA sequence: TGTGCCAGCAGCTTACCAGGGGCAGGGCCTACCTACGAGCAGTACTTC. Its protein is CASSLPGAGPTYEQYF.

The CDR3 reads CSARGPGLINSPLHF. In DNA form, the CDR3 reads TGCAGTGCTAGAGGACCAGGTTTAATCAATTCACCCCTCCACTTT. The chain combines TRBV20-1 with TRBJ1-6; D is unresolved. Trimming cost V 1 base and J 7 bases, with 14 bases left between them. Germline V gives CDR1 DFQATT, CDR2 SNEGSKA (reference sequence). The CDR3 length is 15 residues.

This clonotype was observed a handful of times. At one end the junction does not follow the germline gene, possibly because of a read error. The V call is TRBV27, the J call TRBJ2-2, with TRBD2 as a possible D gene (5 bases). The V gene's germline CDR1 is MNHEY and CDR2 SMNVEV (reference sequence). The CDR3 consists of 14 residues. The chain's CDR3 is CATLSGLNTGELSF. CDR3 in DNA: TGTGCCACCTTATCAGGATTGAACACCGGGGAGCTGTCTTTT.

This clonotype has at least ten counts. The rearrangement uses TRBV28 and TRBJ1-5, with 10 nucleotides matching TRBD1. The trim removed 5 bases at V and 6 bases at J, leaving 7 bases unmatched. The CDR3 consists of 15 residues. CDR1 and CDR2 (germline): MDHEN, SYDVKM. The CDR3 nucleotides read TGTGCCAGCAGTCCCAGGACAGGGGGAGGTCAGCCCCAGCATTTT. Residues: CASSPRTGGGQPQHF.

As for this clonotype: This CDR3 fails to terminate in the conserved phenylalanine or tryptophan, so it likely reflects a read error. This chain's CDR3 is CASSIVELQDTGELFI. In DNA form, the CDR3 reads TGTGCCAGTAGTATAGTAGAGCTGCAGGACACCGGGGAGCTGTTTATT. The chain carries TRBV19 and TRBJ2-2; no clear D. V dropped 1 base and J dropped 3 bases, with 12 bases sitting between them. This CDR3 is 16 amino acids long. Per germline, CDR1 LNHDA and CDR2 SQIVND (reference sequence).

J is TRBJ2-4 and V is TRBV28, with D perhaps matching TRBD1 or TRBD2 (5 bases each). Trimming shortened V by 5 bases and J by 2 bases, and 13 bases separated the two germline ends. CDR1 is MDHEN and CDR2 is SYDVKM in the germline V gene. The CDR3 spans 15 residues. CDR3 in amino acids: CASSLWGIPKNIQYF. DNA for the CDR3: TGTGCCAGCAGTCTGTGGGGGATCCCCAAAAACATTCAGTACTTC.

The CDR3 protein is CASSSRDGYEQYF. The CDR3 nucleotides are TGTGCCAGCAGCTCCCGGGACGGTTACGAGCAGTACTTC. This chain joins TRBV9 and TRBJ2-7, with D perhaps assigned TRBD1 or TRBD2 (5 bases each). The CDR3 extends over 13 amino acids. V gave up 4 bases and J gave up 4 bases, with 12 bases separating them. The germline CDR1 and CDR2 sequences are SGDLS and YYNGEE.

This sequence joins TRBV4-2 and TRBJ2-1; 10 bases map to TRBD2. V trimming: 1 base; J trimming: 8 bases; junction bases outside the gene matches: 5. CDR1 LGHNA and CDR2 YNFKEQ come from the germline V gene. This CDR3 has 15 amino acids. As DNA, the CDR3 is TGTGCCAGCAGCCAAGCGGCTAGCGGGAGAGATGAGCAGTTCTTC. Its protein product is CASSQAASGRDEQFF.

The table lists this clonotype with many counts. The J gene is TRBJ2-3, the V gene TRBV28; 7 positions agree with TRBD2. Germline values: CDR1 MDHEN, CDR2 SYDVKM. The J segment lost 4 bases and the V segment lost 2 bases, leaving 3 bases of the junction unmatched. The CDR3 is 14 amino acids. CDR3 loop: CASSLAGVPDTQYF. Written as DNA, the CDR3 is TGTGCCAGCAGTTTAGCGGGAGTCCCAGATACGCAGTATTTT. Full variable domain (remainder filled in from reference TRBV28 and TRBJ2-3): DVKVTQSSRYLVKRTGEKVFLECVQDMDHENMFWYRQDPGLGLRLIYFSYDVKMKEKGDIPEGYSVSREKKERFSLILESASTNQTSMYLCASSLAGVPDTQYFGPGTRLTVL.

This clonotype was found a few times. V gene TRBV20-1 combines with J gene TRBJ2-5, with TRBD1 as a possible D gene (5 bases). Trimming removed 5 bases at V and 0 bases at J, with 16 bases between. This CDR3 contains 15 residues. CDR1 and CDR2 from the germline V gene are DFQATT and SNEGSKA (reference sequence). CDR3 coding DNA: TGCAGTGCTCAATCCCTGCTAGGGGACCAAGAGACCCAGTACTTC. Its protein is CSAQSLLGDQETQYF.

A few counts support this clonotype. The CDR3 region has the DNA TGTGCCAGCAGTCCCAGAGGGGGACTAGCGGGAGTGGGGAGGAGAGAGACCCAGTACTTC. It is translated as CASSPRGGLAGVGRRETQYF. The rearrangement uses TRBV28 and TRBJ2-5; TRBD2 matches at 14 bases. V gave up 5 bases and J gave up 4 bases; unmatched junction bases: 18. This CDR3 is built from 20 residues. Germline V gene sequence: CDR1 MDHEN, CDR2 SYDVKM.

In its sample, this clonotype was seen many times. The rearrangement links TRBV12-3 or TRBV12-4 to TRBJ1-2; TRBD1 is a possible D gene (6 bases). V shed 2 bases and J shed 4 bases, with 11 bases lying between them. The CDR3 covers 14 residues. Here the CDR3 DNA reads TGTGCCAGCAGTTTATTCACAGGGCCCTATGGCTACACCTTC. Translated: CASSLFTGPYGYTF.

The chain has TRBV27 and TRBJ2-1; TRBD2 matches 9 bases. The CDR3 sequence is 17 residues long. Germline loops: CDR1 MNHEY, CDR2 SMNVEV (reference sequence). The ends lost 3 bases at V and 1 base at J; junction bases unmatched: 7. CDR3 in DNA: TGTGCCAGCAGTTTTTTCGCTAGCGGGATTTCCTACAATGAGCAGTTCTTC. This sequence encodes CASSFFASGISYNEQFF.

Notes on this clonotype: This could be a read error, since a much larger clone is one nucleotide away. The chain recombines TRBV12-5 with TRBJ2-1, with 7 bases fitting TRBD2. Germline trimming cut 0 bases from V and 13 bases from J; bases unmatched to any gene: 15. The CDR3 loop spans 16 amino acids. Germline-derived CDR1 and CDR2 are LGHNT and FRNRAP. The CDR3: CASGLVTGGGPHFQFF. In nucleotides, the CDR3 is TGTGCTAGTGGTTTGGTTACTGGCGGGGGTCCTCATTTCCAGTTCTTC. Variable domain in full (rest from reference TRBV12-5 and TRBJ2-1): DARVTQTPRHKVTEMGQEVTMRCQPILGHNTVFWYRQTMMQGLELLAYFRNRAPLDDSGMPKDRFSAEMPDATLATLKIQPSEPRDSAVYFCASGLVTGGGPHFQFFGPGTRLTVL.

This clonotype appeared many times. The genes are TRBV13 and TRBJ2-1; weak D call: TRBD2 (6 bases). V lost 5 bases to trimming and J lost 4 bases, with 27 bases between them. CDR3 length equals 19 residues. Per germline, CDR1 PRHDT and CDR2 FYEKMQ (reference sequence). The CDR3 bases are TGTGCCAGCAGCCGACCGGGACTGGCTCTTTTTCACTCGTACAATGAGCAGTTCTTC. Amino acids: CASSRPGLALFHSYNEQFF.

The chain is built from TRBV10-3 and TRBJ2-1; 9 nucleotides line up with TRBD2. The V segment lost 10 bases and the J segment 6 bases; nucleotides outside the gene matches: 7. The CDR3 length is 13 residues. CDR1 is ENHRY and CDR2 is SYGVKD in the germline V gene. DNA for the CDR3: TGTGCCACGATAGCGGGAGATCTCAATGAGCAGTTCTTC. This encodes CATIAGDLNEQFF.

This clonotype came up many times. The V call is TRBV7-3, the J call TRBJ2-5, with D unresolved. This CDR3 region has 15 residues. The germline V gene has CDR1 SGHTA and CDR2 FQGTGA. Trimming pared 0 bases from V and 4 bases from J, leaving 12 bases between. The DNA of the CDR3 is TGTGCCAGCAGCTTAACAGGCGGAGCAAGAGAGACCCAGTACTTC. This sequence encodes CASSLTGGARETQYF. The complete variable domain, with remaining parts taken from reference TRBV7-3 and TRBJ2-5, reads GAGVSQTPSNKVTEKGKYVELRCDPISGHTALYWYRQSLGQGPEFLIYFQGTGAADDSGLPNDRFFAVRPEGSVSTLKIQRTERGDSAVYLCASSLTGGARETQYFGPGTRLLVL.

The CDR3 here is CAIRVTSGRDRSDTQYF. In DNA form, the CDR3 reads TGTGCCATCAGGGTAACTAGCGGGAGGGATCGGTCAGATACGCAGTATTTT. This chain joins TRBV10-3 and TRBJ2-3; 13 bases are shared with TRBD2. The germline gives CDR1 ENHRY, CDR2 SYGVKD. The CDR3 is 17 residues long. The V gene end was trimmed by 6 bases and the J gene end by 4 bases; junction bases not matched to a gene: 10.